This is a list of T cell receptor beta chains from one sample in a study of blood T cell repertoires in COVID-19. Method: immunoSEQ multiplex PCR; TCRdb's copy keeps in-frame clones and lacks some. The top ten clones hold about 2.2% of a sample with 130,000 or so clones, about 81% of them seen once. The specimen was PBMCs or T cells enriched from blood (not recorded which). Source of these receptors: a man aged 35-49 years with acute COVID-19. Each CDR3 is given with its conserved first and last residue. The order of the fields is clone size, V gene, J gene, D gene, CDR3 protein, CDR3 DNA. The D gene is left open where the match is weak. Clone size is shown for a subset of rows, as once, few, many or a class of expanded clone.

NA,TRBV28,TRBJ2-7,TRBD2,CASSLPGGPFYEQYF,TGTGCCAGCAGTTTACCGGGAGGGCCCTTTTACGAGCAGTACTTC
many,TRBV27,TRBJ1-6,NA,CASSLSKVQNSPLHF,TGTGCCAGCAGTTTATCGAAGGTACAGAATTCACCCCTCCACTTT
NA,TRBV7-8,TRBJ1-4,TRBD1,CASSLGQGAFNEKLFF,TGTGCCAGCAGCTTGGGACAGGGGGCCTTTAATGAAAAACTGTTTTTT
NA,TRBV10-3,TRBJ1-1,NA,CAISGANTEAFF,TGTGCCATATCGGGAGCGAACACTGAAGCTTTCTTT
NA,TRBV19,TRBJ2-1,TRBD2,CASSWTSGGAYNEQFF,TGTGCCAGTAGTTGGACTAGCGGGGGGGCCTACAATGAGCAGTTCTTC
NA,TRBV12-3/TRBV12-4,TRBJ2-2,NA,CASREGGTGELFF,TGTGCCAGCAGGGAGGGTGGGACCGGGGAGCTGTTTTTT
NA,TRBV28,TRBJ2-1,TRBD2,CASSEPGLARVEQFF,TGTGCCAGCAGCGAACCGGGACTAGCTCGGGTTGAGCAGTTCTTC
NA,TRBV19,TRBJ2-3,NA,CASSIQGLTDTQYF,TGTGCCAGTAGTATTCAGGGACTCACAGATACGCAGTATTTT
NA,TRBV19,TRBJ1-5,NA,CASSIGATLRDNQPQHF,TGTGCCAGTAGTATCGGCGCCACTCTACGGGACAATCAGCCCCAGCATTTT
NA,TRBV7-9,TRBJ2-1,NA,CASSLEGETYNEQFF,TGTGCCAGCAGCTTAGAGGGGGAGACTTACAATGAGCAGTTCTTC
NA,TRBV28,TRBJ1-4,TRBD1,CASSLGGTGSEKLFF,TGTGCCAGCAGTTTGGGGGGGACAGGGAGTGAAAAACTGTTTTTT
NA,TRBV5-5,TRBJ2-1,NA,CASSLGTGIRSDEQFF,TGTGCCAGCAGCTTGGGCACGGGAATCAGGTCTGATGAGCAGTTCTTC
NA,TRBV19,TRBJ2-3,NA,CASSMNPGRTDTQYF,TGTGCCAGTAGTATGAACCCGGGGAGGACAGATACGCAGTATTTT
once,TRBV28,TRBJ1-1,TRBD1,CASSSTTGGGTEAFF,TGTGCCAGCAGTTCGACGACAGGGGGCGGCACTGAAGCTTTCTTT
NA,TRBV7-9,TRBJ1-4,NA,CASSLLGTAKLFF,TGTGCCAGCAGCCTTCTCGGGACTGCAAAACTGTTTTTT
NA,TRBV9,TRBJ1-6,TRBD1,CASTRTGANNSPLHF,TGTGCCAGCACCCGGACAGGGGCTAATAATTCACCCCTCCACTTT
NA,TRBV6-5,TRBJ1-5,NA,CASSRKAIGDQPQHF,TGTGCCAGCAGCCGTAAGGCCATAGGGGATCAGCCCCAGCATTTT
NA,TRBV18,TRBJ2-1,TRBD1,CASSPGTGEYNEQFF,TGTGCCAGCTCACCTGGGACAGGGGAGTACAATGAGCAGTTCTTC
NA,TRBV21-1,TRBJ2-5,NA,CASSQTGQPFPGETQYF,TGTGCCAGCAGCCAGACGGGACAGCCTTTCCCGGGAGAGACCCAGTACTTC
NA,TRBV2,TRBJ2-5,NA,CASSERNPGETQYF,TGTGCCAGCAGTGAACGGAACCCCGGGGAGACCCAGTACTTC
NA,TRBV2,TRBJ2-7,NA,CASSEEDGGYYEQYF,TGTGCCAGCAGTGAAGAGGATGGGGGGTATTACGAGCAGTACTTC
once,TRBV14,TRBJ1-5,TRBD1,CASSQSGTGSNQPQHF,TGTGCCAGCAGCCAATCCGGGACAGGTAGCAATCAGCCCCAGCATTTT
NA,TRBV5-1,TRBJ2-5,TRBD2,CASSLAGGLEKETQYF,TGCGCCAGCAGCTTGGCGGGGGGGCTTGAGAAGGAGACCCAGTACTTC
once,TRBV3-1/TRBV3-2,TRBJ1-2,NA,CASSPQAGQWNYGYTF,TGTGCCAGCAGCCCACAGGCGGGGCAGTGGAACTATGGCTACACCTTC
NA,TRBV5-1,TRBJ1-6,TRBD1,CASSSSGGPDSPLHF,TGCGCCAGCAGCTCCTCAGGGGGCCCGGATTCACCCCTCCACTTT
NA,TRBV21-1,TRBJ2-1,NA,CASSKQLAGGYNEQFF,TGTGCCAGCAGCAAACAACTAGCGGGAGGGTACAATGAGCAGTTCTTC
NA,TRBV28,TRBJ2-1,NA,CASSLVTGWGNEQFF,TGTGCCAGCAGTTTGGTAACGGGATGGGGCAATGAGCAGTTCTTC
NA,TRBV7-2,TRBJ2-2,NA,CASSLEMTQGELFF,TGTGCCAGCAGCTTAGAGATGACTCAGGGGGAGCTGTTTTTT
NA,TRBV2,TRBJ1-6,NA,CASSESRASNSPLHF,TGTGCCAGCAGTGAATCCAGGGCCTCGAATTCACCCCTCCACTTT
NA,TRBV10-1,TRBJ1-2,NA,CASSESQGGWYTF,TGCGCCAGCAGTGAGTCGCAGGGTGGTTGGTACACCTTC
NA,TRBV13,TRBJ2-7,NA,CASSLTGQKGSYEQYF,TGTGCCAGCAGCTTAACAGGCCAAAAGGGCTCCTACGAGCAGTACTTC
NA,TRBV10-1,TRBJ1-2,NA,CASSESQGGGYTF,TGCGCCAGCAGTGAGTCCCAGGGAGGTGGCTACACCTTC
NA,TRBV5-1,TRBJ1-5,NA,CASSLEAGDQPQHF,TGCGCCAGCAGCTTGGAAGCGGGCGATCAGCCCCAGCATTTT
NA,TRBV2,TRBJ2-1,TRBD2,CASMGTSGANEQFF,TGTGCCAGCATGGGGACTAGCGGGGCCAATGAGCAGTTCTTC
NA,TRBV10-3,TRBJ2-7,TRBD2,CAISESLAGEHSYEQYF,TGTGCCATCAGTGAGTCGTTAGCGGGAGAACACTCCTACGAGCAGTACTTC
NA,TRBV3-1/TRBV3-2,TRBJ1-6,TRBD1,CASSPLGTDNSPLHF,TGTGCCAGCAGCCCCCTGGGGACAGATAATTCACCCCTCCACTTT
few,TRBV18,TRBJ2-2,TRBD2,CASSSGGNTGELFF,TGTGCCAGCTCGTCGGGGGGGAACACCGGGGAGCTGTTTTTT
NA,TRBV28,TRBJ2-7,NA,CASSPHWAPRPYEQYF,TGTGCCAGCAGTCCCCACTGGGCACCTCGCCCCTACGAGCAGTACTTC
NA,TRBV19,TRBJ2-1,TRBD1,CASSPMNRGLEQFF,TGTGCCAGTAGTCCAATGAACAGGGGGCTGGAGCAGTTCTTC
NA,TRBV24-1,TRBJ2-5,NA,CATSDGTTGGETQYF,TGTGCCACCAGTGACGGGACAACCGGAGGAGAGACCCAGTACTTC
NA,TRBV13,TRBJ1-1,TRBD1,CASSLRQGAGNTEAFF,TGTGCCAGCAGCCTTCGACAGGGGGCTGGGAACACTGAAGCTTTCTTT
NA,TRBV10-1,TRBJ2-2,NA,CASSEPGGTGELFF,TGCGCCAGCAGTGAGCCCGGGGGCACCGGGGAGCTGTTTTTT
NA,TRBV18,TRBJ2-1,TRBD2,CASSLIGQGRTSGSKQFF,TGTGCCAGCTCACTCATCGGACAGGGGAGGACTAGCGGGAGTAAGCAGTTCTTC
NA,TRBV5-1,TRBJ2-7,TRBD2,CASRLGLAPSYEQYF,TGCGCCAGCAGGTTGGGACTAGCGCCCTCCTACGAGCAGTACTTC
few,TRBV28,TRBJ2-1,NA,CASEGNNEQFF,TGTGCCAGCGAGGGCAACAATGAGCAGTTCTTC
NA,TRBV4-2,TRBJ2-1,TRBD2,CASQREAGASNEQFF,TGTGCCAGCCAAAGAGAAGCGGGAGCCTCCAATGAGCAGTTCTTC
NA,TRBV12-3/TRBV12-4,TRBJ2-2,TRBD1,CASSGQGAGELFF,TGTGCCAGCAGTGGACAGGGGGCTGGGGAGCTGTTTTTT
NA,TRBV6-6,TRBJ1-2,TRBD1,CASSHDRGRGYTF,TGTGCCAGCAGTCACGACAGGGGGCGAGGCTACACCTTC
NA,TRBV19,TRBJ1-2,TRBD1,CASRSPTGGSYGYTF,TGTGCCAGTAGATCACCCACAGGGGGAAGCTATGGCTACACCTTC
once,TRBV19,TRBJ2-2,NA,CASSMGTATGELFF,TGTGCCAGTAGTATGGGGACTGCGACCGGGGAGCTGTTTTTT
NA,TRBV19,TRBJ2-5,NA,CASSIRSGRNF,TGTGCCAGTAGTATCCGGAGCGGGCGAAACTTC
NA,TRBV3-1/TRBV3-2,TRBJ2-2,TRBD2,CASSRRGDGELFF,TGTGCCAGCAGCCGCCGGGGGGACGGGGAGCTGTTTTTT
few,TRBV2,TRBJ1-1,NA,CASNGLGNTEAFF,TGTGCCAGCAATGGACTGGGGAACACTGAAGCTTTCTTT
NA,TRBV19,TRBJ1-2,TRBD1,CASSSGTAQRGYTF,TGTGCCAGTAGTTCGGGGACAGCCCAAAGGGGCTACACCTTC
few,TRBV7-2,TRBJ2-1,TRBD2,CASSPQAGAGTEQFF,TGTGCCAGCAGCCCGCAAGCGGGAGCTGGTACTGAGCAGTTCTTC